The 21 T cell receptor beta chains reported below all come from one sample, sequenced in a study of PD-1 blockade in classical Hodgkin lymphoma. The repertoire was sequenced with immunoSEQ multiplex PCR; TCRdb's copy has only in-frame clones and lacks some. Here the sample spans around 30,000 clones, about 89% being singletons. Regarding time point: newly diagnosed, previously untreated cHL patient sample. The source material was peripheral blood mononuclear cells (PBMCs). These receptors all stem from a human donor with classical Hodgkin lymphoma.

The chain is built from TRBV27 and TRBJ1-1; D gene uncertain. The V end was cut by 2 bases, the J end by 4 bases, with 11 bases between. Germline V lookup: CDR1 MNHEY, CDR2 SMNVEV (reference sequence). CDR3 length: 14 amino acids. The CDR3 DNA reads TGTGCCAGCAGTTTAAGGCGGCCAAGCACTGAAGCTTTCTTT. Amino acids: CASSLRRPSTEAFF.

This clone has only one observation. The rearrangement links TRBV6-6 to TRBJ2-7; 8 nucleotides agree with TRBD1. The CDR3 extends over 15 amino acids. Germline V gene sequence: CDR1 MNHNY, CDR2 SVGAGI (reference sequence). With 6 bases clipped from V and 0 bases from J, the junction kept 7 bases outside the gene matches. The CDR3 is CASRPGGQDSYEQYF. The CDR3 DNA sequence: TGTGCCAGCAGGCCCGGGGGACAGGACTCCTACGAGCAGTACTTC.

This rearrangement joins TRBV28 to TRBJ1-5, with D unresolved. V lost 10 bases and J lost 4, with 14 bases in between. This CDR3 is built from 13 residues. Germline lookup yields CDR1 MDHEN and CDR2 SYDVKM. CDR3 coding DNA: TGTGCCACCGCGAACCAGCGGAATCAGCCCCAGCATTTT. Protein product: CATANQRNQPQHF.

The J gene is TRBJ2-7, the V gene TRBV6-1; no definite D call. Germline lookup yields CDR1 MNHNS and CDR2 SASEGT. This CDR3 has 13 amino acids. Trimming removed 1 base at V and 4 bases at J, with 8 bases between. In DNA form, the CDR3 reads TGTGCCAGCAGTGAAGTGGCAGTATACGAGCAGTACTTC. Its protein product is CASSEVAVYEQYF.

This sequence joins TRBV27 and TRBJ2-1, with 12 bases that match TRBD2. This CDR3 contains 16 residues. V dropped 5 bases and J dropped 4; count of bases not matched to a gene: 6. Germline lookup yields CDR1 MNHEY and CDR2 SMNVEV (reference sequence). The DNA for the CDR3 is TGTGCCAGCAGTACTCCTAGCGGGGGGGCATACAATGAGCAGTTCTTC. Protein: CASSTPSGGAYNEQFF.

The chain combines TRBV7-9 with TRBJ2-3, with 7 bases aligning to TRBD2. The trim removed 7 bases at V and 2 bases at J, leaving 9 bases unmatched. The CDR3 sequence is 15 residues long. CDR1 and CDR2 from the germline V gene are SEHNR and FQNEAQ (reference sequence). The CDR3 protein is CASNPRGVTTDTQYF. The CDR3 bases are TGTGCCAGCAACCCCCGGGGGGTAACCACAGATACGCAGTATTTT.

The J gene is TRBJ1-3, the V gene TRBV6-4; 7 bases map to TRBD1. CDR1 MRHNA and CDR2 SNTAGT come from the germline V gene. The CDR3 extends over 18 amino acids. V gave up 6 bases and J gave up 4 bases; unmatched junction bases: 18. The CDR3 region is CASSSKGQRITWGNTIYF. The CDR3 DNA reads as TGTGCCAGCAGCAGCAAGGGACAGAGAATTACGTGGGGAAACACCATATATTTT.

The rearrangement links TRBV30 to TRBJ1-6, with no clear D. This CDR3 has 13 amino acids. V dropped 5 bases and J dropped 11 bases, with 16 bases sitting between them. Per germline, CDR1 GTSNPN and CDR2 SVGIG (reference sequence). The CDR3 loop is CAWAREGSAPLHF. In DNA, the CDR3 is TGTGCCTGGGCTCGGGAAGGGTCGGCACCCCTCCACTTT.

This rearrangement joins TRBV20-1 to TRBJ2-1, with D uncertain. Trimming pared 5 bases from V and 9 bases from J, leaving 11 bases between. The germline CDR1 and CDR2 sequences are DFQATT and SNEGSKA (reference sequence). The CDR3 extends over 11 amino acids. The CDR3 DNA reads TGCAGTGCTCCCCGCAGCGTTGAGCAGTTCTTC. Its protein product is CSAPRSVEQFF.

The rearrangement joins TRBV2 to TRBJ1-4; D may be TRBD1 (6 bases). The V end lost 6 bases, the J end lost 8 bases, and 19 bases lay between the germline ends. The CDR3 has 15 residues. CDR1 SNHLY and CDR2 FYNNEI come from the germline V gene. CDR3 in DNA: TGTGCCAGCAGGGATACAGGGCTCGAGGGCGAAAAACTGTTTTTT. This gives the protein CASRDTGLEGEKLFF.

The chain joins TRBV7-8 to TRBJ1-2; possible D gene TRBD1, 5 bases. The germline gives CDR1 SGHVS, CDR2 FQNEAQ. Trimming stripped 1 base from V and 0 bases from J, with 15 bases between. CDR3 size: 17 residues. The CDR3 nucleotides are TGTGCCAGCAGCTTAGGCGGGCGGGACTCTGCTAACTATGGCTACACCTTC. Its protein is CASSLGGRDSANYGYTF.

V and J are TRBV9 and TRBJ1-5; perhaps TRBD1 as D (6 bases). V lost 0 bases, J lost 0 bases, and 13 bases lay in between. From germline, CDR1 is SGDLS and CDR2 YYNGEE. This CDR3 is built from 17 residues. The CDR3: CASSVGWGPYSNQPQHF. For the CDR3, the DNA is TGTGCCAGCAGCGTAGGATGGGGGCCTTATAGCAATCAGCCCCAGCATTTT.

V is TRBV2 and J is TRBJ2-5; a weak D match, TRBD2 (6 bases). Trimming took off 2 bases at V and 1 base at J, with 14 bases between the two ends. Germline CDR1 SNHLY, CDR2 FYNNEI. The CDR3 runs 16 residues. The CDR3 spells CASSELGGDPQETQYF. CDR3 coding DNA: TGTGCCAGCAGTGAACTCGGAGGGGACCCCCAAGAGACCCAGTACTTC.

The CDR3 spells CASRGGLRGYGYTF. The CDR3 DNA sequence: TGTGCCAGCAGAGGGGGGCTGAGGGGGTATGGCTACACCTTC. The chain couples TRBV6-5 to TRBJ1-2; possible D gene TRBD1, 6 bases. Trimming shortened V by 6 bases and J by 5 bases, and 16 bases separated the two germline ends. The CDR3 has 14 amino acids. In germline, CDR1 is MNHEY, CDR2 SVGAGI.

The chain recombines TRBV9 with TRBJ2-5; 7 nucleotides agree with TRBD1. From germline, CDR1 is SGDLS and CDR2 YYNGEE. V shed 2 bases and J 4 bases; nucleotides not matched to a gene: 5. The CDR3 length is 14 residues. CDR3 nucleotides: TGTGCCAGCAGCGTGTCCAACAGGGGAGAGACCCAGTACTTC. Amino acids: CASSVSNRGETQYF.

This rearrangement joins TRBV2 to TRBJ2-2; no definite D call. The V and J ends lost 7 bases and 0 bases respectively, with 9 bases between them. Per germline, CDR1 SNHLY and CDR2 FYNNEI. The CDR3 consists of 14 residues. The CDR3 is CASKGNSNTGELFF. Here the CDR3 DNA reads TGTGCCAGCAAGGGAAACTCGAACACCGGGGAGCTGTTTTTT.

The chain carries TRBV5-1 and TRBJ2-3, with 7 positions matching TRBD2. The CDR3 totals 16 residues. Germline CDR1 and CDR2: SGHRS and YFSETQ. Trimming cost V 4 bases and J 9 bases; bases outside gene matches: 17. The CDR3: CASSGGKGLGYGTQYF. The CDR3 DNA follows: TGCGCCAGCAGCGGGGGGAAAGGACTAGGCTATGGCACGCAGTATTTT.

This clone was counted only a few times. The chain uses TRBV7-8 and TRBJ2-3; no definite D call. V lost 0 bases and J 2 bases, leaving 12 bases between the germline ends. Germline CDR1 is SGHVS and CDR2 is FQNEAQ. The CDR3 extends over 16 amino acids. As DNA, the CDR3 is TGTGCCAGCAGCTTAGCGTGGTGGGATAACACAGATACGCAGTATTTT. Protein product: CASSLAWWDNTDTQYF.

The chain joins TRBV4-3 to TRBJ2-7, with D possibly called TRBD1 or TRBD2 (6 bases each). This CDR3 is 15 amino acids long. The V gene lost 4 bases and the J gene lost 0 bases, with 13 bases spanning the gap. CDR1 LGHNA and CDR2 YSLEER come from the germline V gene. The CDR3 sequence: CASSLGGGSSYEQYF. The CDR3 nucleotides are TGCGCCAGCAGCCTGGGGGGCGGAAGCTCCTACGAGCAGTACTTC.

The chain employs TRBV5-1 and TRBJ2-2, with no clear D. The CDR3 contains 12 residues. Germline loops: CDR1 SGHRS, CDR2 YFSETQ. Trimming took off 4 bases at V and 2 bases at J, with 3 bases between the two ends. CDR3 in amino acids: CASSPNTGELFF. The DNA of the CDR3 is TGCGCCAGCAGCCCTAACACCGGGGAGCTGTTTTTT.

The chain employs TRBV28 and TRBJ1-2; 9 bases line up with TRBD1. V was clipped by 5 bases and J by 0 bases; unmatched bases: 16. The CDR3 is 19 amino acids. CDR1 MDHEN and CDR2 SYDVKM come from the germline V gene. Here the CDR3 DNA reads TGTGCCAGCAGTATCCTCTCGGGACAGGGAGCGGGTACTAACTATGGCTACACCTTC. As protein: CASSILSGQGAGTNYGYTF.